This entry describes one T cell receptor beta chain. This clonotype came up many times. Its antigen is currently not known. It has no much larger one-base neighbor in the sample; base qualities were not kept. The data were obtained in a study of early T cells in non-severe SARS-CoV-2 infection (dated by TCRdb to about 2021). Looking at the study overall: TCR sequencing used bulk RNA from unsorted whole blood, so alpha and beta chains could not be paired. The full study reports these points: VDJdb matching was skewed toward anti-spike CD8 responses and likely underestimated virus-specific expansions by missing private and CD4 specificities.

The CDR3 covers 14 residues, taking in both the cysteine and the phenylalanine. The retained sequence is limited to the CDR3, 42 bases, with the frame set at the first base. The germline V gene (reference sequence) provides CDR1 LNHDA and CDR2 SQIVND. For this chain, trimming is 6 bases at the V end and 7 bases at the J end, and the number of junction bases without a gene match is 9. Set within a cohort of healthcare workers in London, UK, this nested case-control study involved weekly PCR testing of nasopharyngeal swabs along with blood sampling. Healthcare workers were recruited between 23 and 31 March 2020, during the week of the UK lockdown, and were followed weekly for up to about 15 weeks. The library was produced with 5' RACE. The instrument given in TCRdb is NextSeq 500. In the TCR library protocol, unique molecular identifiers were attached to individual cDNA molecules to correct for PCR bias and sequencing error. Sequencing covered both TCR alpha and beta chains, and within each sample the abundances of alpha and beta sequences were tightly co-correlated. For the original study's pipeline: Decombinator V4 was used to annotate the V gene, J gene and CDR3 of the TCR sequences. Expanded TCRs were defined as changing significantly between any two time points under a Poisson model with p below 0.0001. TCR abundances were normalised to the total number of TCRs sequenced in each sample and reported as counts per million. TRAV1-2 paired with TRAJ12, TRAJ20 or TRAJ33 defined MAIT TCRs, while TRAV10 paired with TRAJ18 defined iNKT TCRs. VDJdb, accessed 1 November 2021, was searched for CMV, EBV and SARS-CoV-2 annotated TCRs, excluding TCRs annotated for multiple antigens. TCRdb passed the public sequencing reads through fastp at Q25 and MiXCR, retaining productive beta sequences. All rows with the same CDR3 protein become a single entry with the most common DNA and genes. The V and J calls were determined by TCRdb, not by the authors. Across this sample there are over 55,000 distinct CDR3 sequences, with around 13% seen only once. Clones ranked in the top ten supply 0.95% to 1.5% of the sample.

Recombination joined TRBV19 with TRBJ1-5; TRBD1 aligns with 7 central bases. Input material: whole blood. The TCR sequence derives from an adult who was a healthcare worker with PCR-confirmed SARS-CoV-2 infection or an uninfected control (not recorded which). The sequenced DNA: TGTGCCAGTAGCTTACAGGGGTTCGGGCAGCCCCAGCATTTT. It translates as CASSLQGFGQPQHF.